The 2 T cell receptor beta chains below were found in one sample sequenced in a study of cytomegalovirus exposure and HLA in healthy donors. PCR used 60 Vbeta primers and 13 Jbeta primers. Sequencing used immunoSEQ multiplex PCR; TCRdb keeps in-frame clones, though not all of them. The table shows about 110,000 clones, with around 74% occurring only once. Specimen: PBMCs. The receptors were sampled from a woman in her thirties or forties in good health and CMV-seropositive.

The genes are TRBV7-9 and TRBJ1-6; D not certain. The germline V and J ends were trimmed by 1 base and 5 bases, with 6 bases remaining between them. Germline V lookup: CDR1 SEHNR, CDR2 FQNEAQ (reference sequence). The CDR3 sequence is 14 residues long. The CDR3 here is CASSLGQDNSPLHF. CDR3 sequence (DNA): TGTGCCAGCAGCTTAGGGCAGGATAATTCACCCCTCCACTTT.

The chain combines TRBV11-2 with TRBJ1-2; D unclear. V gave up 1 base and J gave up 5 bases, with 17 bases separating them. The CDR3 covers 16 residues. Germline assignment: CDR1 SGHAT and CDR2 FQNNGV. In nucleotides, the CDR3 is TGTGCCAGCAGCTTAGTACCTCTCCCCGTCGGGTATGGCTACACCTTC. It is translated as CASSLVPLPVGYGYTF. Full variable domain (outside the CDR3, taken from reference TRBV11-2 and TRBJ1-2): EAGVAQSPRYKIIEKRQSVAFWCNPISGHATLYWYQQILGQGPKLLIQFQNNGVVDDSQLPKDRFSAERLKGVDSTLKIQPAKLEDSAVYLCASSLVPLPVGYGYTFGSGTRLTVV.